Presented here are 14 T cell receptor beta chains from one specimen sequenced in a study of shared clonotypes between healthy human individuals (dated by TCRdb to 2020 to 2022). The library came from the immunoSEQ multiplex PCR assay. TCRdb retrieved this table from immuneACCESS and kept in-frame rearrangements only. Not all clones are present; in checked studies, unresolved V genes account for under half, and no reason is known for the remainder. The sample includes about 2.1 million clones, with just over 90% observed a single time. The top ten clones comprise around 1.7% of the sample. CD8 naive samples were CD45RO-negative cells positively selected for CCR7, giving a CD45RA+CCR7+ population that excluded TemRA cells. Sequencing input: naive CD8+ T cells from PBMCs. The meaning of the sample's cell subset or site label: CD45RA+CCR7+. Receptors were obtained from a man younger than 35 in good health. Some clones in this sample may be carry-over from other donors' samples.

The chain links TRBV4-1 to TRBJ2-2, with D perhaps being TRBD1 or TRBD2 (6 bases each). There are 15 residues in the CDR3. The germline V and J ends were trimmed by 3 bases and 7 bases, with 15 bases remaining between them. Germline CDR1 MGHRA, CDR2 YSYEKL. The CDR3 region has the DNA TGCGCCAGCAGCCAGGAGGGACATTACGGCGGGGAGCTGTTTTTT. Amino acids: CASSQEGHYGGELFF.

This rearrangement joins TRBV5-4 to TRBJ2-3, with unresolved D. CDR1 is SGHNT and CDR2 is YYREEE in the germline V gene (reference sequence). CDR3 length equals 14 residues. V lost 2 bases, J lost 5 bases, and 12 bases lay in between. CDR3 nucleotides: TGTGCCAGCAGCTTAGGACGGGCCGGAGATACGCAGTATTTT. Its protein product is CASSLGRAGDTQYF. Variable domain in full (rest from reference TRBV5-4 and TRBJ2-3): ETGVTQSPTHLIKTRGQQVTLRCSSQSGHNTVSWYQQALGQGPQFIFQYYREEENGRGNFPPRFSGLQFPNYSSELNVNALELDDSALYLCASSLGRAGDTQYFGPGTRLTVL.

The V gene is TRBV4-3, the J gene TRBJ1-1; a weak D match, TRBD1 (5 bases). Germline-derived CDR1 and CDR2 are LGHNA and YSLEER. The CDR3 sequence is 16 residues long. The V gene lost 0 bases and the J gene lost 3 bases, with 14 bases spanning the gap. CDR3 region: CASSQDLEGRDTEAFF. The DNA for the CDR3 is TGCGCCAGCAGCCAAGATCTCGAGGGGAGGGACACTGAAGCTTTCTTT.

The V call is TRBV5-6, the J call TRBJ1-2, with D unclear. This CDR3 is 15 amino acids long. Germline CDR1 SGHDT, CDR2 YYEEEE. V was pared by 1 base and J by 8 bases, with 18 bases between. The chain's CDR3 is CASSLYLGGFRGYTF. DNA of the CDR3: TGTGCCAGCAGCTTGTATTTGGGAGGGTTCCGCGGCTACACCTTC.

V gene TRBV27 combines with J gene TRBJ2-5, with 9 positions matching TRBD2. The CDR3 runs 16 residues. V was clipped by 6 bases and J by 5 bases; unmatched bases: 13. Germline CDR1 and CDR2: MNHEY and SMNVEV (reference sequence). The DNA for the CDR3 is TGTGCCAGCAGACTTTCCGGGACTAGCCGTATCGAGACCCAGTACTTC. Its protein product is CASRLSGTSRIETQYF.

V gene TRBV11-2 combines with J gene TRBJ2-3; TRBD1 or TRBD2 may be the D gene (5 bases each). The CDR3 loop spans 17 amino acids. Trimming pared 1 base from V and 4 bases from J, leaving 18 bases between. Germline loops: CDR1 SGHAT, CDR2 FQNNGV. CDR3 sequence (DNA): TGTGCCAGCAGCTTAGGGCGGGTGGGGCGATACGCAGATACGCAGTATTTT. Its translation: CASSLGRVGRYADTQYF.

The chain uses TRBV27 and TRBJ2-1; D perhaps matches TRBD1 (6 bases). Deletions cut 3 bases from V and 7 bases from J, with 16 bases between. CDR3 length equals 15 residues. Germline CDR1 and CDR2: MNHEY and SMNVEV (reference sequence). The CDR3 DNA reads as TGTGCCAGCAGTTTTAACCCCCACAGGGTTAATGAGCAGTTCTTC. Its protein is CASSFNPHRVNEQFF.

CDR3 amino acids: CASGTGGGYTF. Here the CDR3 DNA reads TGTGCCAGCGGGACAGGGGGCGGCTACACCTTC. V and J are TRBV6-1 and TRBJ1-2; 12 bases align to TRBD1. V was pared by 8 bases and J by 8 bases, with 0 bases of the junction left unmatched. This CDR3 comprises 11 residues. The germline gives CDR1 MNHNS, CDR2 SASEGT.

This clone was detected only a few times. V is TRBV10-3 and J is TRBJ2-2, with D possibly being TRBD1 or TRBD2 (5 bases each). CDR1 and CDR2 (germline): ENHRY, SYGVKD. The CDR3 has 14 amino acids. Trimming took 6 bases from V and 4 from J, leaving 12 bases between them. CDR3 loop: CAISRDQSTGELFF. CDR3 nucleotides: TGTGCCATCAGCCGGGACCAAAGCACCGGGGAGCTGTTTTTT.

The genes are TRBV7-3 and TRBJ2-7, with 16 bases lining up with TRBD2. CDR3 length: 19 residues. Losses at the gene ends were 0 bases for V and 6 bases for J; bases not matched to a gene: 11. From germline, CDR1 is SGHTA and CDR2 FQGTGA. DNA of the CDR3: TGTGCCAGCAGCTTAACGGGACTAGCGGGAGGGCCGTATAGCGGCGAGCAGTACTTC. It is translated as CASSLTGLAGGPYSGEQYF.

V gene TRBV28 combines with J gene TRBJ2-7; 9 bases agree with TRBD2. The CDR3 has 16 residues. Germline CDR1 is MDHEN and CDR2 is SYDVKM. V lost 1 base and J lost 10; bases outside the gene matches: 14. CDR3 protein: CASSLYGLSGSTEQYF. As DNA, the CDR3 is TGTGCCAGCAGTTTATACGGCCTTAGCGGGAGCACTGAACAGTACTTC. Drawing the rest from reference TRBV28 and TRBJ2-7, the complete variable domain is DVKVTQSSRYLVKRTGEKVFLECVQDMDHENMFWYRQDPGLGLRLIYFSYDVKMKEKGDIPEGYSVSREKKERFSLILESASTNQTSMYLCASSLYGLSGSTEQYFGPGTRLTVT.

This clone has more than one count but fewer than ten. V and J are TRBV30 and TRBJ1-1, with no clear D. V lost 0 bases and J lost 3, with 8 bases in between. CDR1 GTSNPN and CDR2 SVGIG come from the germline V gene (reference sequence). The CDR3 has 13 amino acids. The CDR3 coding sequence is TGTGCCTGGAGTGTGGGAGTACACACTGAAGCTTTCTTT. The encoded protein is CAWSVGVHTEAFF.

The V call is TRBV4-2, the J call TRBJ1-3, with 7 bases lining up with TRBD1. Germline-derived CDR1 and CDR2 are LGHNA and YNFKEQ. With 4 bases clipped from V and 2 bases from J, the junction kept 5 bases outside the gene matches. The CDR3 has 15 amino acids. The CDR3 loop is CASSPKTGTGNTIYF. The CDR3 DNA reads as TGTGCCAGCAGCCCAAAGACAGGGACTGGAAACACCATATATTTT.

This chain joins TRBV27 and TRBJ2-7; D ambiguous. The CDR3 has 11 amino acids. The V end was cut by 4 bases, the J end by 5 bases, with 6 bases between. Per germline, CDR1 MNHEY and CDR2 SMNVEV (reference sequence). CDR3 sequence (DNA): TGTGCCAGCAGTTGGGCTAACGAGCAGTACTTC. It encodes CASSWANEQYF.